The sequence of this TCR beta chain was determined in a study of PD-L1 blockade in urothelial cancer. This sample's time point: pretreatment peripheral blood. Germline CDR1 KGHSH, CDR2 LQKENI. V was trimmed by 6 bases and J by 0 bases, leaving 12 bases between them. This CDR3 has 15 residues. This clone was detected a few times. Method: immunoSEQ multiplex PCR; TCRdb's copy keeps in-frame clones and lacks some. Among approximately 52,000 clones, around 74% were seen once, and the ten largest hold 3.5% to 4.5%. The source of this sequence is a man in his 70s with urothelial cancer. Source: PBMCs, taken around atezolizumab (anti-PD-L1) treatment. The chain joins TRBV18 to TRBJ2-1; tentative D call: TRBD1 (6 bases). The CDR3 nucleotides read TGTGCCAGCTCCCCAGCGACAGGCTCCTACAATGAGCAGTTCTTC. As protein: CASSPATGSYNEQFF.